What follows are 31 T cell receptor beta chains derived from one specimen sequenced in a study of spatial heterogeneity in lung cancer. Study results and caveats: Counts of expanded intratumoral alpha and beta TCRs tracked tumor mutation counts.

MiXCR was run by TCRdb on the 5' RACE reads, yielding one entry per CDR3 protein. The sample contains under 12,000 distinct CDR3 sequences, under 6.5% of which appear only once. Time point denoted: sample taken at primary tumor resection. The antigens these receptors bind are not known. Sequences were derived from lung tumor tissue, sampled at surgery. These receptors were collected from a male donor with early-stage non-small cell lung cancer.

This clonotype is medium-sized (0.01 to 0.1%) in the sample. This beta chain is off target for a library built for alpha chains, so its abundance means little. The chain employs TRBV5-4 and TRBJ2-1, with a tentative D call TRBD1 (6 bases). Trimming cost V 4 bases and J 5 bases, with 10 bases left between them. The CDR3 is 13 residues long. Germline V gene sequence: CDR1 SGHNT, CDR2 YYREEE (reference sequence). This chain's CDR3 is CASSLTGNNEQFF. DNA of the CDR3: TGTGCCAGCAGCCTAACAGGGAACAATGAGCAGTTCTTC.

A remark on this clonotype: A library made for alpha chains picked up this beta chain off target, so its size means little. V and J are TRBV20-1 and TRBJ2-3; D is unresolved. This CDR3 comprises 13 residues. The V gene lost 2 bases and the J gene lost 6 bases, with 12 bases spanning the gap. The germline gives CDR1 DFQATT, CDR2 SNEGSKA (reference sequence). The CDR3 here is CSARSQPIDTQYF. The DNA of the CDR3 is TGCAGTGCTAGAAGCCAGCCTATCGATACGCAGTATTTT.

This clonotype was seen ten or more times. As an off-target read in a library built for alpha chains, this beta chain has a frequency of little significance. The rearrangement joins TRBV3-1 to TRBJ1-1; no reliable D call. The CDR3 has 14 amino acids. The V and J ends lost 1 base and 0 bases respectively, with 6 bases between them. Germline V lookup: CDR1 LGHDT, CDR2 YNNKEL (reference sequence). The CDR3 coding sequence is TGTGCCAGCAGCCAAGGGTACATGAACACTGAAGCTTTCTTT. Encoded protein: CASSQGYMNTEAFF.

Worth noting for this clonotype: This beta chain is a stray read from a library made for alpha chains; its abundance is not meaningful. This sequence joins TRBV7-6 and TRBJ2-7; D remains unclear. The CDR3 has 14 residues. V lost 5 bases, J lost 0 bases, and 11 bases lay in between. Looked up from germline, CDR1 is SGHVS and CDR2 is FNYEAQ. CDR3 region: CASSREVSSYEQYF. The CDR3 DNA reads TGTGCCAGCAGCCGAGAGGTGTCCTCCTACGAGCAGTACTTC.

With respect to this clonotype: In a library made to pick up alpha chains, this beta chain is a stray read with a size that means little. The V call is TRBV28, the J call TRBJ2-7, with 10 bases lining up with TRBD1. In germline, CDR1 is MDHEN, CDR2 SYDVKM. Trimming took 4 bases from V and 2 from J; bases not matched to a gene: 8. This CDR3 has 16 residues. The CDR3 nucleotides read TGTGCCAGCAGTTCCCCGACCGGGACAGGGGCCTACGAGCAGTACTTC. As protein: CASSSPTGTGAYEQYF.

This clonotype came up many times. This beta chain is an unintended read in a library built for alpha chains; its size means little. The chain joins TRBV29-1 to TRBJ2-3; TRBD1 agrees at 10 bases. The CDR3 is 14 amino acids. V gave up 5 bases and J gave up 1 base; unmatched junction bases: 3. Germline CDR1 reads SQVTM; CDR2 reads ANQGSEA. The CDR3 sequence: CSVSGTGGTDTQYF. The CDR3 DNA sequence: TGCAGCGTTTCCGGGACAGGGGGCACAGATACGCAGTATTTT.

This clonotype was counted ten times or more. Little can be read into the size of this beta chain, an off-target read in a library designed for alpha chains. The V gene is TRBV7-6, the J gene TRBJ2-1; 12 nucleotides align to TRBD2. J was trimmed by 0 bases and V by 2 bases; bases with no gene match: 2. The CDR3 has 17 amino acids. Germline loops: CDR1 SGHVS, CDR2 FNYEAQ. The CDR3 spells CASSLMTSGSSYNEQFF. The CDR3, as DNA: TGTGCCAGCAGCTTAATGACTAGCGGGAGCTCCTACAATGAGCAGTTCTTC. Full variable domain (rest looked up from reference TRBV7-6 and TRBJ2-1): GAGVSQSPRYKVTKRGQDVALRCDPISGHVSLYWYRQALGQGPEFLTYFNYEAQQDKSGLPNDRFSAERPEGSISTLTIQRTEQRDSAMYRCASSLMTSGSSYNEQFFGPGTRLTVL.

This clonotype was seen at least ten times. This beta chain is an unintended read in a library built for alpha chains; its size means little. The gene calls are TRBV19 and TRBJ2-7; D possibly corresponds to TRBD1 (5 bases). V shed 8 bases and J shed 3 bases, with 14 bases lying between them. This CDR3 comprises 13 residues. Germline CDR1 reads LNHDA; CDR2 reads SQIVND (reference sequence). The CDR3: CASSKGFSYEQYF. In DNA, the CDR3 is TGTGCCAGTTCCAAGGGGTTCAGCTACGAGCAGTACTTC.

This clonotype was found a few times. This is likely a read error, given that the CDR3 carries no conserved phenylalanine or tryptophan at its end. The DNA is left out, because the CDR3 cannot be placed on it with certainty; the CDR3 is given as TCRdb lists it. Within a library made for alpha chains, this beta chain is off target, and its count is uninformative. The chain is built from TRBV3-1 and TRBJ2-1; whether TRBD2, the table's D call, matches the DNA was not checked. Germline V gives CDR1 LGHDT, CDR2 YNNKEL (reference sequence). The CDR3 is 12 amino acids in total, end residues counted. The CDR3 loop is CASSQAGGLAWV.

The table lists this clonotype with many counts. Since it is a stray read in a library aimed at alpha chains, this beta chain has a size that is not meaningful. V is TRBV4-1 and J is TRBJ1-4; D is undetermined. This CDR3 contains 15 residues. V lost 0 bases to trimming and J lost 7 bases, with 12 bases between them. The germline V gene encodes CDR1 MGHRA and CDR2 YSYEKL. In nucleotides, the CDR3 is TGCGCCAGCAGCCAAGATAAGGGTAACGGTGAAAAACTGTTTTTT. As protein: CASSQDKGNGEKLFF.

This clonotype has only a few counts. The library was built for alpha chains, so this beta chain is an off-target read and its size means little. The rearrangement uses TRBV5-1 and TRBJ2-3; D not resolved. From germline, CDR1 is SGHRS and CDR2 YFSETQ. The ends were cut back, 4 bases at V and 4 bases at J, with 10 bases in the middle. This CDR3 comprises 13 residues. CDR3 nucleotide sequence: TGCGCCAGCAGCCAGACCTCCCCAGATACGCAGTATTTT. As protein: CASSQTSPDTQYF.

At least ten counts were recorded for this clonotype. This beta chain lies outside the target of a library built for alpha chains; its clone size means little. The rearrangement joins TRBV29-1 to TRBJ2-7, with D tentatively TRBD1 (6 bases). V lost 7 bases to trimming and J lost 2 bases, with 15 bases between them. Germline loops: CDR1 SQVTM, CDR2 ANQGSEA. The CDR3 spans 13 residues. CDR3 bases: TGCAGCGCCACACCAGGGGAACCCTACGAGCAGTACTTC. It translates to CSATPGEPYEQYF.

This clonotype was seen many times. This beta chain is off target for a library built for alpha chains, so its abundance means little. V gene TRBV10-3 combines with J gene TRBJ2-7, with D perhaps TRBD2 (6 bases). CDR3 size: 14 residues. Per the germline V gene, CDR1 is ENHRY and CDR2 is SYGVKD. The V and J ends lost 0 bases and 4 bases respectively, with 10 bases between them. CDR3 amino acids: CAISESIAEYEQYF. In DNA form, the CDR3 reads TGTGCCATCAGTGAGTCGATAGCGGAGTACGAGCAGTACTTC.

This clonotype was seen repeatedly, ten times or more. Within a library made for alpha chains, this beta chain is off target, and its count is uninformative. J is TRBJ2-7 and V is TRBV7-2; maybe TRBD2 (5 bases). V was clipped by 10 bases and J by 3 bases, with 16 bases between them. Germline CDR1 is SGHTA and CDR2 is FQGNSA. The CDR3 has 13 amino acids. The chain's CDR3 is CATGRNLNYEQYF. The CDR3 DNA sequence: TGTGCCACGGGGAGAAATCTAAACTACGAGCAGTACTTC.

This clonotype is medium-sized by share. With the library built for alpha chains, this beta chain is off target and its frequency is not meaningful. The rearrangement links TRBV27 to TRBJ1-6; D is unclear. This CDR3 is 13 amino acids long. The V and J ends lost 0 bases and 10 bases respectively, with 7 bases between them. Germline V CDR1 and CDR2: MNHEY, SMNVEV (reference sequence). In nucleotides, the CDR3 is TGTGCCAGCAGTTTATCCGGCGACTCACCCCTCCACTTT. Translating it yields CASSLSGDSPLHF.

This clonotype was counted many times. A library made for alpha chains picked up this beta chain off target, so its size means little. The chain couples TRBV6-5 to TRBJ2-7; a weak D match, TRBD2 (6 bases). From germline, CDR1 is MNHEY and CDR2 SVGAGI. V shed 6 bases and J shed 1 base, with 7 bases lying between them. CDR3 length: 12 amino acids. For the CDR3, the DNA is TGTGCCAGCAGGGAGGGTTCCTACGAGCAGTACTTC. Its translation is CASREGSYEQYF.

The sample holds many counts of this clonotype. This beta chain slipped into a library made for alpha chains as a stray read, so its size is not meaningful. CDR3 loop: CASSLSGRNMHEAFF. The CDR3 nucleotides are TGTGCCAGCAGTTTATCGGGCAGAAACATGCATGAAGCTTTCTTT. The chain couples TRBV27 to TRBJ1-1; D is undetermined. This CDR3 region has 15 residues. Germline CDR1 and CDR2: MNHEY and SMNVEV (reference sequence). Trimming removed 0 bases at V and 7 bases at J, with 15 bases between.

This clonotype was counted many times. Found in a library prepared for alpha chains, this beta chain is an off-target read, and its abundance has little meaning. The chain links TRBV6-6 to TRBJ1-1; D is unresolved. The germline gives CDR1 MNHNY, CDR2 SVGAGI (reference sequence). The CDR3 has 13 residues. V was pared by 2 bases and J by 2 bases, with 6 bases between. CDR3 sequence: CASSYRPNTEAFF. CDR3 in DNA: TGTGCCAGCAGTTACCGGCCCAACACTGAAGCTTTCTTT.

This clonotype was recorded many times. For a library built for alpha chains, this beta chain is a stray read; little rests on its size. V usage is TRBV29-1 and J usage is TRBJ2-5, with unresolved D. Germline loops: CDR1 SQVTM, CDR2 ANQGSEA. The germline V and J ends were trimmed by 3 bases and 3 bases, with 14 bases remaining between them. CDR3 length: 14 amino acids. The CDR3: CSVEVQEKKETQYF. DNA for the CDR3: TGCAGCGTTGAGGTTCAGGAGAAAAAAGAGACCCAGTACTTC.

This clonotype was observed at least ten times. Within a library made for alpha chains, this beta chain is off target, and its count is uninformative. The chain couples TRBV6-5 to TRBJ1-5; D ambiguous. V lost 5 bases, J lost 9 bases, and 14 bases lay in between. The CDR3 length is 13 residues. Germline loops: CDR1 MNHEY, CDR2 SVGAGI. Written as DNA, the CDR3 is TGTGCCAGCAGTGCGAGAGTCGGCTTGCCCCAGCATTTT. Translated, it gives CASSARVGLPQHF.

This clonotype appeared many times. A library prepared for alpha chains yielded this beta chain as an off-target read; its size is of little meaning. V gene TRBV20-1 combines with J gene TRBJ1-5; the match to TRBD1 covers 8 bases. The V gene's germline CDR1 is DFQATT and CDR2 SNEGSKA (reference sequence). The CDR3 runs 15 residues. V shed 4 bases, J shed 6 bases, and the junction held 11 bases outside the gene matches. CDR3 sequence (DNA): TGCAGTGCTAAAGGGACAGGCGCTTCGGGTCAGCCCCAGCATTTT. It codes for CSAKGTGASGQPQHF.

This clonotype was detected many times. This beta chain lies outside the target of a library built for alpha chains; its clone size means little. The rearrangement joins TRBV7-9 to TRBJ2-3; D gene unclear. The germline V gene has CDR1 SEHNR and CDR2 FQNEAQ (reference sequence). CDR3 size: 14 residues. V lost 1 base, J lost 0 bases, and 5 bases lay in between. CDR3 nucleotide sequence: TGTGCCAGCAGCTTAGGCCTTAGCACAGATACGCAGTATTTT. Translation: CASSLGLSTDTQYF.

The sample holds many counts of this clonotype. Since it is a stray read in a library aimed at alpha chains, this beta chain has a size that is not meaningful. The chain links TRBV5-1 to TRBJ2-4, with D possibly being TRBD1 (5 bases). The germline gives CDR1 SGHRS, CDR2 YFSETQ. The CDR3 is made up of 16 amino acids. V lost 0 bases to trimming and J lost 1 base, with 11 bases between them. This CDR3 reads CASSLDTSGAKNIQYF. In nucleotides, the CDR3 is TGCGCCAGCAGCTTGGACACCTCAGGGGCCAAAAACATTCAGTACTTC. Full variable domain (remainder filled in from reference TRBV5-1 and TRBJ2-4): KAGVTQTPRYLIKTRGQQVTLSCSPISGHRSVSWYQQTPGQGLQFLFEYFSETQRNKGNFPGRFSGRQFSNSRSEMNVSTLELGDSALYLCASSLDTSGAKNIQYFGAGTRLSVL.

This clonotype was observed many times. This beta chain lies outside the target of a library built for alpha chains; its clone size means little. V and J are TRBV7-3 and TRBJ2-1; D gene uncertain. Germline assignment: CDR1 SGHTA and CDR2 FQGTGA. Trimming took 2 bases from V and 0 from J, leaving 11 bases between them. The CDR3 covers 16 residues. In nucleotides, the CDR3 is TGTGCCAGCAGCTTACTTTGGTCGAGCTCCTACAATGAGCAGTTCTTC. It translates to CASSLLWSSSYNEQFF.

As for this clonotype: The library was designed around alpha chains, so this beta chain is a stray read whose abundance carries little weight. The chain couples TRBV6-5 to TRBJ2-5, with 7 bases aligning to TRBD2. Germline V CDR1 and CDR2: MNHEY, SVGAGI. The ends lost 7 bases at V and 5 bases at J; junction bases unmatched: 13. The CDR3 totals 15 residues. The CDR3, as DNA: TGTGCCAGCACCCTTAAGAGCGGGACGGGGGAGACCCAGTACTTC. It codes for CASTLKSGTGETQYF.

Note on this clonotype: A library prepared for alpha chains yielded this beta chain as an off-target read; its size is of little meaning. The rearrangement links TRBV10-3 to TRBJ1-1; the D is unclear. Trimming cost V 6 bases and J 5 bases, with 10 bases left between them. This CDR3 is 12 amino acids long. Per germline, CDR1 ENHRY and CDR2 SYGVKD. The CDR3 here is CAISVAGTEAFF. CDR3 sequence (DNA): TGTGCCATCAGCGTAGCGGGGACTGAAGCTTTCTTT.

This clonotype was counted a single time. A library made for alpha chains picked up this beta chain off target, so its size means little. The V and J genes are TRBV7-2 and TRBJ1-4; 9 nucleotides align to TRBD1. J was trimmed by 3 bases and V by 6 bases; bases with no gene match: 5. The CDR3 totals 15 residues. Looked up from germline, CDR1 is SGHTA and CDR2 is FQGNSA. CDR3 in DNA: TGTGCCAGCAGTGACACAGGGGGCCCTAATGAAAAACTGTTTTTT. This gives the protein CASSDTGGPNEKLFF.

A note on this clonotype: Found in a library prepared for alpha chains, this beta chain is an off-target read, and its abundance has little meaning. The gene calls are TRBV2 and TRBJ2-3; the D is unclear. This CDR3 region has 12 residues. Germline V CDR1 and CDR2: SNHLY, FYNNEI. Trimming cost V 5 bases and J 6 bases, with 9 bases left between them. The CDR3 protein is CASSPIMDTQYF. CDR3 DNA sequence: TGTGCCAGCAGTCCAATCATGGATACGCAGTATTTT.

There are a few counts of this clonotype. This beta chain represents an off-target read in a library built for alpha chains; its size is of limited meaning. The V and J genes are TRBV5-4 and TRBJ2-1, with 11 positions matching TRBD1. Looked up from germline, CDR1 is SGHNT and CDR2 is YYREEE (reference sequence). The J segment lost 3 bases and the V segment lost 4 bases, leaving 9 bases of the junction unmatched. The CDR3 runs 17 residues. CDR3 DNA sequence: TGTGCCAGCAGCCTGCGTGAGGGACAGGGGGACTACAATGAGCAGTTCTTC. Amino acids: CASSLREGQGDYNEQFF. Looking up the rest from reference TRBV5-4 and TRBJ2-1 gives the full variable domain: ETGVTQSPTHLIKTRGQQVTLRCSSQSGHNTVSWYQQALGQGPQFIFQYYREEENGRGNFPPRFSGLQFPNYSSELNVNALELDDSALYLCASSLREGQGDYNEQFFGPGTRLTVL.

In its sample, this clonotype was seen many times. This beta chain is an off-target read within a library intended for alpha chains, so its frequency means little. V gene TRBV13 combines with J gene TRBJ2-7, with 7 nucleotides matching TRBD2. The V segment lost 3 bases and the J segment 2 bases; nucleotides outside the gene matches: 1. The CDR3 contains 13 residues. Germline loops: CDR1 PRHDT, CDR2 FYEKMQ (reference sequence). CDR3 nucleotides: TGTGCCAGCAGCTTCGGGGGGACCTACGAGCAGTACTTC. This codes for CASSFGGTYEQYF. The full variable domain, with the rest looked up from reference TRBV13 and TRBJ2-7, is AAGVIQSPRHLIKEKRETATLKCYPIPRHDTVYWYQQGPGQDPQFLISFYEKMQSDKGSIPDRFSAQQFSDYHSELNMSSLELGDSALYFCASSFGGTYEQYFGPGTRLTVT.

This clonotype has at least ten counts. Because this beta chain is a stray read in a library intended to capture alpha chains, its abundance should not be given much weight. This chain joins TRBV29-1 and TRBJ2-2, with TRBD2 matching over 11 bases. CDR1 is SQVTM and CDR2 is ANQGSEA in the germline V gene. The CDR3 loop spans 14 amino acids. Unmatched junction bases numbered 6, after V lost 7 bases and J lost 5 bases. The CDR3 spells CSAAGTSGTGELFF. CDR3 in DNA: TGCAGCGCCGCGGGGACTAGCGGAACCGGGGAGCTGTTTTTT.